This T cell receptor (beta chain) stems from a study of shared clonotypes between healthy human individuals. The protocol was immunoSEQ multiplex PCR, while the TCRdb copy is restricted to in-frame clones and leaves out a portion. The top ten clones hold about 0.37% of a sample with 2 million to 2.5 million clones, 85% to 95% of them seen once. Germline V gives CDR1 MDHEN, CDR2 SYDVKM. The germline V and J ends were trimmed by 7 bases and 2 bases, with 8 bases remaining between them. This CDR3 is 12 amino acids long. The V and J genes are TRBV28 and TRBJ1-2; no definite D call. The receptor was isolated from a man younger than 35 in good health. Some clones in this sample may be carry-over from other donors' samples. The sample comprised naive CD4+ T cells from PBMCs. Subset: CD45RA+ positively selected. The CDR3 sequence: CASTDGNYGYTF. The CDR3 bases are TGTGCCAGCACTGACGGGAACTATGGCTACACCTTC.